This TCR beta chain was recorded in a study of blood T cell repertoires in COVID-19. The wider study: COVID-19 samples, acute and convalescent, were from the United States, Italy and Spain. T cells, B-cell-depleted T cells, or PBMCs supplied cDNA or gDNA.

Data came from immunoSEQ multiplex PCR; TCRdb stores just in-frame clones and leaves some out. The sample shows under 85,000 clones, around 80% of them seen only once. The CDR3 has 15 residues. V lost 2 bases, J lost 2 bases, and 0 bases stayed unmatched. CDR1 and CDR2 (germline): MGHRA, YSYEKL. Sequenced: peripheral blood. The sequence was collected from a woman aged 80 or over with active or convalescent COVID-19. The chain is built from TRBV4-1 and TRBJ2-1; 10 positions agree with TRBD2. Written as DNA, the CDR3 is TGCGCCAGCAGCCAAACTAGCGGGACCTACAATGAGCAGTTCTTC. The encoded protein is CASSQTSGTYNEQFF.